The 25 T cell receptor beta chains in this list originate from one sample, sequenced in a study of blood T cell repertoires in COVID-19 (TCRdb year 2020). Receptors were amplified or captured by the immunoSEQ multiplex PCR assay. This is the immuneACCESS table as TCRdb keeps it, with only in-frame sequences that have V and J called. A part of the clones is gone; compared with another copy, unresolved V genes explain less than half, and the rest is unexplained. The sample records around 150,000 clones, roughly 80% of which are singletons. The ten largest account for roughly 18% of the sample. Sequencing input: peripheral blood. These receptors all stem from an elderly woman with acute or convalescent COVID-19.

The rearrangement uses TRBV11-3 and TRBJ2-2; 8 bases align to TRBD1. Trimming at V came to 3 bases and at J to 3 bases, leaving 12 bases not matched to a gene. Per the germline V gene, CDR1 is SGHNT and CDR2 is YENEEA. The length of the CDR3 is 18 residues. Here the CDR3 reads CASSFPILDRDDTGELFF. CDR3 in DNA: TGTGCCAGCAGCTTCCCAATTTTGGACAGGGACGACACCGGGGAGCTGTTTTTT.

This chain connects TRBV30 to TRBJ2-3; D is perhaps TRBD2 (7 bases). The length of the CDR3 is 18 residues. Per germline, CDR1 GTSNPN and CDR2 SVGIG (reference sequence). The germline V and J ends were trimmed by 1 base and 1 base, with 21 bases remaining between them. The CDR3 region is CAWSAYYDRTSRTDTQYF. The CDR3 DNA reads as TGTGCCTGGAGTGCCTATTATGACAGGACTAGTCGCACAGATACGCAGTATTTT. Supplemented by reference TRBV30 and TRBJ2-3, the full variable domain reads SQTIHQWPATLVQPVGSPLSLECTVEGTSNPNLYWYRQAAGRGLQLLFYSVGIGQISSEVPQNLSASRPQDRQFILSSKKLLLSDSGFYLCAWSAYYDRTSRTDTQYFGPGTRLTVL.

The chain joins TRBV18 to TRBJ2-3, with TRBD2 matching over 13 bases. The CDR3 consists of 18 residues. Germline CDR1 and CDR2: KGHSH and LQKENI. Trimming removed 4 bases from V and 3 bases from J; junction bases left unmatched: 10. The CDR3 loop reads CASSRTSGGALITDTQYF. CDR3 DNA sequence: TGTGCCAGCTCACGAACTAGCGGGGGGGCCTTAATAACAGATACGCAGTATTTT.

V usage is TRBV7-3 and J usage is TRBJ2-3; unclear D gene. V lost 0 bases and J lost 2, with 6 bases in between. Germline V gives CDR1 SGHTA, CDR2 FQGTGA. This CDR3 region has 14 residues. This chain's CDR3 is CASSLTPHTDTQYF. In DNA, the CDR3 is TGTGCCAGCAGCTTAACCCCACACACAGATACGCAGTATTTT.

The chain links TRBV6-4 to TRBJ2-1, with 8 bases lining up with TRBD1. The germline CDR1 and CDR2 sequences are MRHNA and SNTAGT. After removal of 5 bases from V and 4 bases from J, the junction contained 13 bases not matched to a gene. The CDR3 contains 17 residues. In DNA, the CDR3 is TGTGCCAGCAGTATCCGCCCCCTCAGGACAGGGTACAATGAGCAGTTCTTC. It yields the protein CASSIRPLRTGYNEQFF.

This clone was observed at least ten times. V gene TRBV7-2 combines with J gene TRBJ1-6, with unresolved D. With 1 base removed from V and 0 bases from J, the gap between germline ends came to 7 bases. Germline CDR1 and CDR2: SGHTA and FQGNSA. The CDR3 length is 16 residues. Here the CDR3 DNA reads TGTGCCAGCAGCTTAGAAGTTAGCTCCTATAATTCACCCCTCCACTTT. Translation: CASSLEVSSYNSPLHF.

The chain links TRBV28 to TRBJ2-5; 14 bases line up with TRBD2. Germline CDR1 and CDR2: MDHEN and SYDVKM. The J segment lost 5 bases and the V segment lost 6 bases, leaving 8 bases of the junction unmatched. The CDR3 runs to 16 residues. In DNA form, the CDR3 reads TGTGCCAGCAGGGTGACTAGCGGGAGGGCCAGGGAGACCCAGTACTTC. This gives the protein CASRVTSGRARETQYF.

The chain links TRBV4-2 to TRBJ2-1; 8 positions agree with TRBD2. CDR3 length: 16 amino acids. From germline, CDR1 is LGHNA and CDR2 YNFKEQ. V shed 1 base and J 9 bases; nucleotides not matched to a gene: 11. CDR3 sequence: CASSQGRLGRVLEQFF. CDR3 DNA: TGTGCCAGCAGCCAAGGACGACTCGGGAGGGTTCTTGAGCAGTTCTTC.

The CDR3 DNA is TGTGCCATCAGTGGACCCCGGACTAGCGGGGGGGCTATAAACACAGATACGCAGTATTTT. It codes for CAISGPRTSGGAINTDTQYF. The V and J genes are TRBV10-3 and TRBJ2-3; 15 nucleotides match TRBD2. V trimming: 4 bases; J trimming: 2 bases; junction bases outside the gene matches: 13. The germline gives CDR1 ENHRY, CDR2 SYGVKD. There are 20 residues in the CDR3.

This chain links TRBV15 with TRBJ1-5; D is uncertain. V lost 0 bases and J lost 5, with 14 bases in between. In germline, CDR1 is LNHNV, CDR2 YYDKDF (reference sequence). The CDR3 loop spans 16 amino acids. CDR3 protein: CATSRDRTAFYQPQHF. CDR3 DNA: TGTGCCACCAGCAGAGATCGCACAGCCTTTTATCAGCCCCAGCATTTT. The full variable domain, in which reference TRBV15 and TRBJ1-5 provide the parts outside the CDR3, is DAMVIQNPRYQVTQFGKPVTLSCSQTLNHNVMYWYQQKSSQAPKLLFHYYDKDFNNEADTPDNFQSRRPNTSFCFLDIRSPGLGDTAMYLCATSRDRTAFYQPQHFGDGTRLSIL.

This clone was seen more than once but under ten times. The gene calls are TRBV28 and TRBJ2-1; TRBD2 is a possible D gene (5 bases). V lost 10 bases, J lost 4 bases, and 20 bases lay in between. The length of the CDR3 is 15 residues. Germline loops: CDR1 MDHEN, CDR2 SYDVKM. In DNA, the CDR3 is TGTGCCACCAGCGTCTTCTTTGGGAGTTACAATGAGCAGTTCTTC. Residues: CATSVFFGSYNEQFF.

This chain joins TRBV12-5 and TRBJ2-7, with 7 nucleotides matching TRBD2. This CDR3 is built from 12 residues. The V gene's germline CDR1 is LGHNT and CDR2 FRNRAP. With 8 bases clipped from V and 1 base from J, the junction kept 2 bases outside the gene matches. CDR3 residues: CASSAGSYEQYF. The DNA for the CDR3 is TGTGCTAGTTCAGCGGGGTCCTACGAGCAGTACTTC.

The J gene is TRBJ2-7, the V gene TRBV5-6, with TRBD2 as a possible D gene (5 bases). V was pared by 1 base and J by 0 bases, with 14 bases between. This CDR3 has 16 residues. The germline V gene has CDR1 SGHDT and CDR2 YYEEEE. The CDR3 protein is CASSLYRAGSSYEQYF. DNA of the CDR3: TGTGCCAGCAGCTTGTATCGGGCGGGTAGCTCCTACGAGCAGTACTTC.

The rearrangement joins TRBV28 to TRBJ1-2; a weak D match, TRBD1 (6 bases). V was shortened by 5 bases and J by 4 bases, with 20 bases between the two germline ends. Per the germline V gene, CDR1 is MDHEN and CDR2 is SYDVKM. The CDR3 runs to 16 residues. As DNA, the CDR3 is TGTGCCAGCAGTCCCTCGGACAGAGGTAGGGGCTATGGCTACACCTTC. Amino acid sequence: CASSPSDRGRGYGYTF.

The chain has TRBV7-2 and TRBJ2-7; D ambiguous. CDR3 length: 11 residues. V was shortened by 2 bases and J by 3 bases, with 2 bases between the two germline ends. The germline gives CDR1 SGHTA, CDR2 FQGNSA. The CDR3 protein is CASSLHYEQYF. The CDR3 nucleotides read TGTGCCAGCAGCTTACACTACGAGCAGTACTTC.

The chain joins TRBV7-3 to TRBJ2-1; 15 bases fit TRBD2. This CDR3 comprises 13 residues. The germline V gene encodes CDR1 SGHTA and CDR2 FQGTGA. With V trimmed by 8 bases and J by 7 bases, 0 bases remained unmatched. Here the CDR3 reads CASGTSGGNEQFF. The DNA for the CDR3 is TGTGCCAGCGGGACTAGCGGGGGGAATGAGCAGTTCTTC.

This clone has just a few counts. V usage is TRBV4-2 and J usage is TRBJ2-7; possibly TRBD2 for D (6 bases). The V gene's germline CDR1 is LGHNA and CDR2 YNFKEQ. The CDR3 totals 17 residues. With 0 bases removed from V and 2 bases from J, the gap between germline ends came to 17 bases. CDR3 sequence: CASSQESAAGGAYEQYF. As DNA, the CDR3 is TGTGCCAGCAGCCAAGAGTCTGCGGCGGGCGGGGCCTACGAGCAGTACTTC.

V gene TRBV2 combines with J gene TRBJ2-7, with 7 bases fitting TRBD1. The V gene's germline CDR1 is SNHLY and CDR2 FYNNEI. This CDR3 has 15 amino acids. The V gene end was trimmed by 3 bases and the J gene end by 4 bases; junction bases not matched to a gene: 9. CDR3 residues: CASSEAAGTVYEQYF. DNA of the CDR3: TGTGCCAGCAGTGAGGCGGCAGGGACAGTGTACGAGCAGTACTTC.

The V call is TRBV7-2, the J call TRBJ1-5; D gene ambiguous. Trimming stripped 2 bases from V and 7 bases from J, with 12 bases between. This CDR3 contains 14 residues. Germline assignment: CDR1 SGHTA and CDR2 FQGNSA. CDR3 residues: CASSLSRDGQPQHF. In DNA, the CDR3 is TGTGCCAGCAGCTTATCCCGGGATGGGCAGCCCCAGCATTTT.

This clone appeared a single time. The V and J genes are TRBV10-3 and TRBJ1-6, with D possibly being TRBD1 (6 bases). Germline CDR1 and CDR2: ENHRY and SYGVKD. The CDR3 has 15 amino acids. Trimming left V 5 bases short and J 9 bases short, with 17 bases between. The CDR3 sequence is CAISPQGSNTSPLHF. CDR3 bases: TGTGCCATCAGTCCACAGGGATCAAATACTTCACCCCTCCACTTT.

The chain carries TRBV29-1 and TRBJ2-5; tentative D call: TRBD2 (6 bases). The CDR3 totals 13 residues. CDR1 and CDR2 (germline): SQVTM, ANQGSEA. V lost 5 bases and J 5 bases, leaving 15 bases between the germline ends. DNA for the CDR3: TGCAGCGTTCACTGGGGAGGTCAGGAGACCCAGTACTTC. Amino acids: CSVHWGGQETQYF.

On this clone itself: In the same sample, other DNA sequences code for this CDR3. This chain joins TRBV18 and TRBJ1-2; D is perhaps TRBD1 (6 bases). V shed 4 bases and J shed 2 bases, with 8 bases lying between them. The CDR3 extends over 13 amino acids. Germline lookup yields CDR1 KGHSH and CDR2 LQKENI. DNA for the CDR3: TGTGCCAGCTCACTTGACAGGAACTATGGCTACACCTTC. Translating gives CASSLDRNYGYTF.

The V call is TRBV15, the J call TRBJ2-2, with 16 bases matching TRBD2. The germline V gene has CDR1 LNHNV and CDR2 YYDKDF (reference sequence). This CDR3 is built from 18 residues. V was clipped by 3 bases and J by 3 bases; unmatched bases: 4. CDR3: CATSRGLAGGFDTGELFF. The DNA for the CDR3 is TGTGCCACCAGCAGGGGACTAGCGGGAGGGTTTGACACCGGGGAGCTGTTTTTT.

This clone turned up a few times. Here the CDR3 reads CASSPGQSSYEQYF. CDR3 bases: TGTGCCAGCAGCCCCGGACAGAGCTCCTACGAGCAGTACTTC. The chain recombines TRBV3-1 (or the pseudogene TRBV3-2) with TRBJ2-7, with TRBD1 as a possible D gene (6 bases). This CDR3 is built from 14 residues. V was pared by 4 bases and J by 0 bases, with 10 bases between. Germline V gene sequence: CDR1 LGHDT, CDR2 YNNKEL (reference sequence).

This chain links TRBV5-1 with TRBJ2-4; the D is unclear. Trimming cost V 4 bases and J 0 bases, with 11 bases left between them. Germline V gives CDR1 SGHRS, CDR2 YFSETQ. This CDR3 contains 15 residues. The CDR3: CASSPNLVAKNIQYF. The CDR3 DNA reads as TGCGCCAGCAGCCCGAATCTAGTAGCCAAAAACATTCAGTACTTC.